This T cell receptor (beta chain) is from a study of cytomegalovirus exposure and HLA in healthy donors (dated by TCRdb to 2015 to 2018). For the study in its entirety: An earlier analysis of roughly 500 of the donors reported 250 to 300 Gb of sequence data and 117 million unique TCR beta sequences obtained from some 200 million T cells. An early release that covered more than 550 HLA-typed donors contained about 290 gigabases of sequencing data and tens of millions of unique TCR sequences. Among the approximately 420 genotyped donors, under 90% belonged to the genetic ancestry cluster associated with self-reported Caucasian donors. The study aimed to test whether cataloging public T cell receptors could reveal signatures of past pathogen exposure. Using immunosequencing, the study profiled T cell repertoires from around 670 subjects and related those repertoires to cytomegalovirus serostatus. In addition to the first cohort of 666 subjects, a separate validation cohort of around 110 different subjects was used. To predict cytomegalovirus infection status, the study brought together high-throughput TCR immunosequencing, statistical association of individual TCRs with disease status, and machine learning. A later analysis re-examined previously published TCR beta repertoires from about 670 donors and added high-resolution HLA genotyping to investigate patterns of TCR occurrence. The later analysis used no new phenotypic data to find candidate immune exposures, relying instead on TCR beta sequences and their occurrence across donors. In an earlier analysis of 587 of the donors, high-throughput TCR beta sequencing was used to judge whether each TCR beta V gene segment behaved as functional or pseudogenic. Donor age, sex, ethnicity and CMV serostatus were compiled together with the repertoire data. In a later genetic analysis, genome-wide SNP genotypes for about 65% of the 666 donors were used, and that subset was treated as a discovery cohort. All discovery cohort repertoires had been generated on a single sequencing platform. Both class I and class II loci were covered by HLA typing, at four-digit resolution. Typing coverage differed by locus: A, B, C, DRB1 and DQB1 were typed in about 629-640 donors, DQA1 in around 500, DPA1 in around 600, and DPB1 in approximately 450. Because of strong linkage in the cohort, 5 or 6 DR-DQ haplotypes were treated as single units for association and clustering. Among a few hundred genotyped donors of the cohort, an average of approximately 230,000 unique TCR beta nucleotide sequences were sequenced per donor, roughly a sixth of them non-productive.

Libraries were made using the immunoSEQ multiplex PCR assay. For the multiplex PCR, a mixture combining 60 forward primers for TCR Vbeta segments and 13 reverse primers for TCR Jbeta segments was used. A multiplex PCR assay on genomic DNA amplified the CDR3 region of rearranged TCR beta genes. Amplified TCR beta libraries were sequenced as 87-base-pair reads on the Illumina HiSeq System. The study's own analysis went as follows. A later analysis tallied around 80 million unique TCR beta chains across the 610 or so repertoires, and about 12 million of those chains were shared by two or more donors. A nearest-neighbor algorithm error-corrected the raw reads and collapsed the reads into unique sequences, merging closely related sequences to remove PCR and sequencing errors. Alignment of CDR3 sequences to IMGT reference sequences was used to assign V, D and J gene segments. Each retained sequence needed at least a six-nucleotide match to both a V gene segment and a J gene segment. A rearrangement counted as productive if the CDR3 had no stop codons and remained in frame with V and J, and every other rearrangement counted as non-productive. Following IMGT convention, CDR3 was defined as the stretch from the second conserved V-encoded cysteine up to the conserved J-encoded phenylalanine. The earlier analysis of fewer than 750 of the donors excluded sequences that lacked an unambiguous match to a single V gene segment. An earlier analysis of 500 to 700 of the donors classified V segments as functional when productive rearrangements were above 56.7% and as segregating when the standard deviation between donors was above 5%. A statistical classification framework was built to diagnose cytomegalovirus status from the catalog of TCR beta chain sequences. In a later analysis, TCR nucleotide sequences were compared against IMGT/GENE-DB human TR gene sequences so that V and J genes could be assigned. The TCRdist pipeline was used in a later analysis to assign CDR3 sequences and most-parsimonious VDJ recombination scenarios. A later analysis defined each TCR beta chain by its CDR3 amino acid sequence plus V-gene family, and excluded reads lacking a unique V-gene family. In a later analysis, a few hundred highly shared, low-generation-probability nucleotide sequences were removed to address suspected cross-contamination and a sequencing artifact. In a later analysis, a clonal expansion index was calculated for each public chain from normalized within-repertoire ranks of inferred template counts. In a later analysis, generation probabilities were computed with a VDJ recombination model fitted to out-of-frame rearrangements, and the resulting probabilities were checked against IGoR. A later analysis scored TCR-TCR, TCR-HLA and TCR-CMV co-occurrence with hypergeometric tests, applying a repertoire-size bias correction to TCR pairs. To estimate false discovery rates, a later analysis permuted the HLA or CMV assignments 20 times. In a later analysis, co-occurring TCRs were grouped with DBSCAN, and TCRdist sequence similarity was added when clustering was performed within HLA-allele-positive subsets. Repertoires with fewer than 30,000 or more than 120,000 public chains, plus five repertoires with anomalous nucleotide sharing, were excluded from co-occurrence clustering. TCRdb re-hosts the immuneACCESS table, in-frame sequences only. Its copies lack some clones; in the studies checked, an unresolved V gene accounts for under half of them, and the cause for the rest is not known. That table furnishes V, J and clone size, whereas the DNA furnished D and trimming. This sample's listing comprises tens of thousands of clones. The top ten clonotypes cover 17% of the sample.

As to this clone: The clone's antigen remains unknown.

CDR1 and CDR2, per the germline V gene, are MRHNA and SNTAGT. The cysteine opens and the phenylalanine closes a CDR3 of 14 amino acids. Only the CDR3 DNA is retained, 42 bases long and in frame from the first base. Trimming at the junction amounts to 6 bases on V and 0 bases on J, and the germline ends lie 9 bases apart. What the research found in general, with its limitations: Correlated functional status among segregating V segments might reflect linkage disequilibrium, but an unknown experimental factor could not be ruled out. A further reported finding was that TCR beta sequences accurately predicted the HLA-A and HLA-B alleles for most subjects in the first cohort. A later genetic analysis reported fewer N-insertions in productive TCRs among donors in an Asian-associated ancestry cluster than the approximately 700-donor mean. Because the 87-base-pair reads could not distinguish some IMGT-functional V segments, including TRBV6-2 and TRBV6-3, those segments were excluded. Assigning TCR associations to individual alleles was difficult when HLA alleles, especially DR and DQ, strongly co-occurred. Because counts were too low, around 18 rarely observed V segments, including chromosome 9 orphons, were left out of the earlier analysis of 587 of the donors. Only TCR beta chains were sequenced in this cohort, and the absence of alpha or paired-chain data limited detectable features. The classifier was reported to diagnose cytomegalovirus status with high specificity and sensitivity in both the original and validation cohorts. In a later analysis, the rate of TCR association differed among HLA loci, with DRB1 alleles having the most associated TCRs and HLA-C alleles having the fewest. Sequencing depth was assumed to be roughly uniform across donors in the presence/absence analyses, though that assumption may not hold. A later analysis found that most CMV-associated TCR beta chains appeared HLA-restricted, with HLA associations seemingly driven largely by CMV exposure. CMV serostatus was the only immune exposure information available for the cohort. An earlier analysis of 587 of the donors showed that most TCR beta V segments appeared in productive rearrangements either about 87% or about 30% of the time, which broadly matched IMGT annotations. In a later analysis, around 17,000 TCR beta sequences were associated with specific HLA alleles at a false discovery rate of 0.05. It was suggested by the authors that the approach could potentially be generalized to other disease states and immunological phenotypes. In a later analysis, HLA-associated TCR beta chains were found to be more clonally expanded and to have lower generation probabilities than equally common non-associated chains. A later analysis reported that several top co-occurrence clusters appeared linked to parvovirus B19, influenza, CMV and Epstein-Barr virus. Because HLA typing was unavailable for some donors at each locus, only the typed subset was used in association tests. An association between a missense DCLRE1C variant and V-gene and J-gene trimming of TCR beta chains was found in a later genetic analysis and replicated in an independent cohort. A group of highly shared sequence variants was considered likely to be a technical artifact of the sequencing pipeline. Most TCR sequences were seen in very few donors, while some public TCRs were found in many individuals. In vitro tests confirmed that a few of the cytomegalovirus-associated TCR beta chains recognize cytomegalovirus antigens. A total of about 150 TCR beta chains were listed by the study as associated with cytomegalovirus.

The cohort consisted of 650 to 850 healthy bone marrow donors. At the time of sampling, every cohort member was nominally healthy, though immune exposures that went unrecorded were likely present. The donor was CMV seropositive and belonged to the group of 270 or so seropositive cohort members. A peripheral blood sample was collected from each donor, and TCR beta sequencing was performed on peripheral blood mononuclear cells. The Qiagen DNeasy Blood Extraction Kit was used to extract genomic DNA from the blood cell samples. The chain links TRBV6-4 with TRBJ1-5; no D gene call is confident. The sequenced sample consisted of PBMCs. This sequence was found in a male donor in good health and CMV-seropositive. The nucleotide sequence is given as TGTGCCAGCAGCGCCGAGTTTAGCAATCAGCCCCAGCATTTT. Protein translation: CASSAEFSNQPQHF.